This T cell receptor beta chain stems from a study of T cell responses to AZD1222 COVID-19 vaccine. Whole-study findings and limits: Spike-specific TCR breadth rose after two AZD1222 doses, and depth rose as well. Clonal diversity was possibly underestimated; the donors were predominantly white British and more often female.

The assay was immunoSEQ multiplex PCR, and TCRdb's table has in-frame clones only and misses some. The data contain 180,000 or so clones, 88% of them singletons. Between the trimmed V and J ends, which lost 0 bases and 0 bases, there was a span of 9 bases. The V gene's germline CDR1 is PRHDT and CDR2 FYEKMQ (reference sequence). The CDR3 is made up of 15 amino acids. This clone was counted a single time. No antigen is known for it. Both about-4-week and about-12-week second-dose recipients were combined. The TCR sequence derives from an adult who received the AZD1222 COVID-19 vaccine. The chain has TRBV13 and TRBJ2-7; D perhaps matches TRBD2 (5 bases). This specimen consisted of peripheral blood, obtained 28 days after the second AZD1222 dose. CDR3 in DNA: TGTGCCAGCAGCTTAGGAAGTCGGGGCTCCTACGAGCAGTACTTC. Translation: CASSLGSRGSYEQYF.